The clone carrying this TCR beta chain was observed a single time. V was clipped by 8 bases and J by 9 bases; unmatched bases: 7. The CDR3 has 13 amino acids. Germline V lookup: CDR1 MDHEN, CDR2 SYDVKM. The data were obtained in a study of blood T cell repertoires in COVID-19. At the level of the study: Samples representing acute and convalescent COVID-19 were sourced from the United States, Italy and Spain. PBMCs, B-cell-depleted T cells, or T cells were the source of the cDNA or gDNA that made up the material.

Source study methods: The authors estimated nucleated cell counts from reference gene primer amplification. Generated by immunoSEQ multiplex PCR, the TCRdb table keeps only in-frame clones and is missing some. From that table come the V and J calls and clone size; the DNA was used to work out D and trimming. This sample has 180,000 or so clones, with 70% to 90% found just once. The sample was peripheral blood. This sequence was found in a woman over 75 in a cohort sampled during active or convalescent COVID-19. The genes are TRBV28 and TRBJ1-6, with 7 bases lining up with TRBD1. CDR3 nucleotide sequence: TGTGCCAGCCGAGGGACAGTCAGTTCACCCCTCCACTTT. This codes for CASRGTVSSPLHF.